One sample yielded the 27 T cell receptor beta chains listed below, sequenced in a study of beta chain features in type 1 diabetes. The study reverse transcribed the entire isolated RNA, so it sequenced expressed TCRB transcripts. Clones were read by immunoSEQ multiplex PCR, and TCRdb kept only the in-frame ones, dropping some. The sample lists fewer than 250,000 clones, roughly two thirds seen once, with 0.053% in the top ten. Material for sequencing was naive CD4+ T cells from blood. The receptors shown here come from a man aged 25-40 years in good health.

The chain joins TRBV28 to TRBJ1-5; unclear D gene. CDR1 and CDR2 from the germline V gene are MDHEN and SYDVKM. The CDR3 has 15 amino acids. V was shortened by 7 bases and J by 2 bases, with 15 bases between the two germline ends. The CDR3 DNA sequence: TGTGCCAGCACCTCGCGGCGGGGTGGCAATCAGCCCCAGCATTTT. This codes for CASTSRRGGNQPQHF.

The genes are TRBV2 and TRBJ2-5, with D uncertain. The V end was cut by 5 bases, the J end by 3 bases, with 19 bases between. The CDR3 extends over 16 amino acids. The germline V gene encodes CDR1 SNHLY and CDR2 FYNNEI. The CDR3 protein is CASSFSERVGKETQYF. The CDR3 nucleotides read TGTGCCAGCAGTTTTTCGGAACGGGTCGGCAAAGAGACCCAGTACTTC.

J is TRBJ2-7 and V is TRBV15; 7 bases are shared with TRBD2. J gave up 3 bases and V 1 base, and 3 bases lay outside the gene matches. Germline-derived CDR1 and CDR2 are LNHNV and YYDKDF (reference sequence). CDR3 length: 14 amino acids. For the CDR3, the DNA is TGTGCCACCAGCAGAGTAGCGGGCGGCTACGAGCAGTACTTC. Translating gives CATSRVAGGYEQYF. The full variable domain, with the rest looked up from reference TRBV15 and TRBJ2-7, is DAMVIQNPRYQVTQFGKPVTLSCSQTLNHNVMYWYQQKSSQAPKLLFHYYDKDFNNEADTPDNFQSRRPNTSFCFLDIRSPGLGDTAMYLCATSRVAGGYEQYFGPGTRLTVT.

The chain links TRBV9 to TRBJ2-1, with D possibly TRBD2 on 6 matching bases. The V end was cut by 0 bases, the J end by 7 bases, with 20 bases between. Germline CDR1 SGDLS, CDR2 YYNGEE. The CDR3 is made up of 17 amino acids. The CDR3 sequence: CASSVASLWEAGNEQFF. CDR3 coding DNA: TGTGCCAGCAGCGTAGCCTCATTGTGGGAGGCGGGGAATGAGCAGTTCTTC.

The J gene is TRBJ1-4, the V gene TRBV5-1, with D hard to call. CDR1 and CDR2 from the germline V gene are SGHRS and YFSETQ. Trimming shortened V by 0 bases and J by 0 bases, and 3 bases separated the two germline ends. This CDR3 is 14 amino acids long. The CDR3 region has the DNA TGCGCCAGCAGCTTGGGTCCAACTAATGAAAAACTGTTTTTT. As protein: CASSLGPTNEKLFF.

The CDR3 region has the DNA TGTGCCAGCAGCTCCACCCTGAGGGGGCGGGAGAGGACAGATACGCAGTATTTT. Protein sequence: CASSSTLRGRERTDTQYF. The rearrangement joins TRBV7-9 to TRBJ2-3; D could derive from TRBD1 or TRBD2 (7 bases each). Between the trimmed V and J ends, which lost 4 bases and 3 bases, there was a span of 23 bases. The germline V gene has CDR1 SEHNR and CDR2 FQNEAQ (reference sequence). The CDR3 spans 18 residues.

Written as DNA, the CDR3 is TGCAGCGTTGAGGGGGGAGGTAGCGGTGAGCAGTACTTC. It specifies CSVEGGGSGEQYF. The chain employs TRBV29-1 and TRBJ2-7; tentative D call: TRBD2 (6 bases). Trimming removed 3 bases from V and 7 bases from J, with 16 bases in between. The CDR3 contains 13 residues. Germline V gene data show CDR1 as SQVTM and CDR2 as ANQGSEA.

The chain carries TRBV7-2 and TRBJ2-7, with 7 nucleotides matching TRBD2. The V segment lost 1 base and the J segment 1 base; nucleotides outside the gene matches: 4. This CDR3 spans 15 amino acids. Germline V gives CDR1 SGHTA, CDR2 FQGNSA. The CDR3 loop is CASSLETGLSYEQYF. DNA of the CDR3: TGTGCCAGCAGCTTAGAGACGGGACTATCCTACGAGCAGTACTTC.

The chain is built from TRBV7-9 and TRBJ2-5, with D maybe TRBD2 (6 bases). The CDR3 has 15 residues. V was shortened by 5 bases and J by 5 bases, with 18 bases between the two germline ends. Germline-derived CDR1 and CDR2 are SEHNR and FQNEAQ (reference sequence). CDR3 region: CASSRPRRGGETQYF. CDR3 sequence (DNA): TGTGCCAGCAGCCGACCCCGGAGGGGTGGGGAGACCCAGTACTTC.

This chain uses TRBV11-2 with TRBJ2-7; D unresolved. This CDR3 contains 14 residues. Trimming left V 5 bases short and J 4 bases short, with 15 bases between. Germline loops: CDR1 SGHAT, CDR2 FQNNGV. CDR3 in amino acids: CASSTQSGYYEQYF. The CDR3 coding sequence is TGTGCCAGCAGCACTCAGTCGGGCTATTACGAGCAGTACTTC.

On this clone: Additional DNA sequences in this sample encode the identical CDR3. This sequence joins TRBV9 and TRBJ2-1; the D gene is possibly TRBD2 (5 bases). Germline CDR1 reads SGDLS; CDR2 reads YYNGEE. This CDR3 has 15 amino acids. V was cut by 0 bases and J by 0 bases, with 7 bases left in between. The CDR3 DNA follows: TGTGCCAGCAGCGTAGGGGCGGGCTCCTACAATGAGCAGTTCTTC. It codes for CASSVGAGSYNEQFF.

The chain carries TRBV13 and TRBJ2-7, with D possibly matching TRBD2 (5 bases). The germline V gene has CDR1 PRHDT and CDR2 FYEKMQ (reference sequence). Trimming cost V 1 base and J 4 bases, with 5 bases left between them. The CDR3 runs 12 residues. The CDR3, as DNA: TGTGCCAGCAGCTTAGCGGGGTACGAGCAGTACTTC. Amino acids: CASSLAGYEQYF.

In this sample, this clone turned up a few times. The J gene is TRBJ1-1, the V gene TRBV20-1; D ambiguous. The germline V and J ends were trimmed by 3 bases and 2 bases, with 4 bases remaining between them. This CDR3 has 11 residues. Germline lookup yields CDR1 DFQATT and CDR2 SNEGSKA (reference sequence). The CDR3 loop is CSASSNTEAFF. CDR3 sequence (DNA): TGCAGTGCTAGTTCCAACACTGAAGCTTTCTTT.

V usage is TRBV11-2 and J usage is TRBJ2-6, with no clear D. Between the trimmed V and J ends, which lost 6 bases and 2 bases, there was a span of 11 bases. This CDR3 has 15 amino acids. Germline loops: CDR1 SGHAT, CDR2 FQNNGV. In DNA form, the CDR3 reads TGTGCCAGCAGTAAGGGTCTTCCTGGGGCCAACGTCCTGACTTTC. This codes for CASSKGLPGANVLTF.

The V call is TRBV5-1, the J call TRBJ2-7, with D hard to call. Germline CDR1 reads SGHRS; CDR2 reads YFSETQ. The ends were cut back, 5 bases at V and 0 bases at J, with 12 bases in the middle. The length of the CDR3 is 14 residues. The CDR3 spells CASSLGPSSYEQYF. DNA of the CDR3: TGCGCCAGCAGTCTTGGGCCGAGCTCCTACGAGCAGTACTTC.

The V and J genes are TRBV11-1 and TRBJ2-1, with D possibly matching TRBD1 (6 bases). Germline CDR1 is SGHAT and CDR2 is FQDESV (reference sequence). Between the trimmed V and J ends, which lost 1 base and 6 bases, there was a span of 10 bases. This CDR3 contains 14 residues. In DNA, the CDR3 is TGTGCCAGCAGCTTAGAAGGGGGAAGCAATGAGCAGTTCTTC. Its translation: CASSLEGGSNEQFF.

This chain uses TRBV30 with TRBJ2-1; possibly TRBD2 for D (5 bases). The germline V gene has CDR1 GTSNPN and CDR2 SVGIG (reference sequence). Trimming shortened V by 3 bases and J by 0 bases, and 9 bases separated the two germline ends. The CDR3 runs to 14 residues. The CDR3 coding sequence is TGTGCCTGGAGGGACTCCAGCTCCTACAATGAGCAGTTCTTC. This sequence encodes CAWRDSSSYNEQFF. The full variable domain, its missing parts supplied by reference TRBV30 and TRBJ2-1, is SQTIHQWPATLVQPVGSPLSLECTVEGTSNPNLYWYRQAAGRGLQLLFYSVGIGQISSEVPQNLSASRPQDRQFILSSKKLLLSDSGFYLCAWRDSSSYNEQFFGPGTRLTVL.

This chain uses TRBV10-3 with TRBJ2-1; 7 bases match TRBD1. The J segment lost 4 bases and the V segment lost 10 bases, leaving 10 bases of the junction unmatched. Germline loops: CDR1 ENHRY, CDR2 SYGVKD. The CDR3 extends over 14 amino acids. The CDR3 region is CATLGQLNYNEQFF. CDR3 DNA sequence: TGTGCCACCCTGGGACAGCTCAATTACAATGAGCAGTTCTTC.

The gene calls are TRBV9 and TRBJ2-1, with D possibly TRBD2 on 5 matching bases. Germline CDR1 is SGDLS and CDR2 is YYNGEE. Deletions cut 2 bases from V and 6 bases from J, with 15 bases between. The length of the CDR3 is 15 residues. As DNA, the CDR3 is TGTGCCAGCAGCGTGACGTACGCTGGGAGCAATGAGCAGTTCTTC. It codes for CASSVTYAGSNEQFF.

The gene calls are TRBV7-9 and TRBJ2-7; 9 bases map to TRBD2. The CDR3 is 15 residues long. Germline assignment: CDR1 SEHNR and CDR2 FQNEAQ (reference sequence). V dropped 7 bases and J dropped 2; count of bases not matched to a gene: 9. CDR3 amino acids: CASTLTTSGTYEQYF. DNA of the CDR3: TGTGCCAGCACCCTAACGACTAGCGGTACCTACGAGCAGTACTTC. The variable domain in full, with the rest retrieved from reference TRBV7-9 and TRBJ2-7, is DTGVSQNPRHKITKRGQNVTFRCDPISEHNRLYWYRQTLGQGPEFLTYFQNEAQLEKSRLLSDRFSAERPKGSFSTLEIQRTEQGDSAMYLCASTLTTSGTYEQYFGPGTRLTVT.

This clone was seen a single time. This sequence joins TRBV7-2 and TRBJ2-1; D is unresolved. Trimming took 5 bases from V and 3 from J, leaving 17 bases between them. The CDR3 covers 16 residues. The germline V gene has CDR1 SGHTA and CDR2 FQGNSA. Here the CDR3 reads CASSRSRTPLYNEQFF. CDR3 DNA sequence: TGTGCCAGCAGCCGGTCCCGGACGCCTCTCTACAATGAGCAGTTCTTC.

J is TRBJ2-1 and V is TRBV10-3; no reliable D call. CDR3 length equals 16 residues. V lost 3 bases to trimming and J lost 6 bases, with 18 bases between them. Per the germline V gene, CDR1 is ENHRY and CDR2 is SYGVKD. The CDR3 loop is CAISETQTERGNEQFF. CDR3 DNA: TGTGCCATCAGTGAAACGCAGACGGAACGTGGCAATGAGCAGTTCTTC.

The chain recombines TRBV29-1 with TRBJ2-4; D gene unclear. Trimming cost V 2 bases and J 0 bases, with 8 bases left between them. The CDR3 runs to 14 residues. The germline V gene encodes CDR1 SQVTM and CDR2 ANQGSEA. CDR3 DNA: TGCAGCGTTGAATCCCGGTTAGCCAAAAACATTCAGTACTTC. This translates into CSVESRLAKNIQYF. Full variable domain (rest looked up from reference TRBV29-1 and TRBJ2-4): SAVISQKPSRDICQRGTSLTIQCQVDSQVTMMFWYRQQPGQSLTLIATANQGSEATYESGFVIDKFPISRPNLTFSTLTVSNMSPEDSSIYLCSVESRLAKNIQYFGAGTRLSVL.

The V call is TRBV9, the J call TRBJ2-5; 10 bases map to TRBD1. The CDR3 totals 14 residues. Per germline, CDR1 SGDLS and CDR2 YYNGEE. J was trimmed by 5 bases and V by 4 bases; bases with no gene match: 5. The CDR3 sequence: CASSRDRGGETQYF. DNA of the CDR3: TGTGCCAGCAGCCGGGACAGGGGCGGGGAGACCCAGTACTTC.

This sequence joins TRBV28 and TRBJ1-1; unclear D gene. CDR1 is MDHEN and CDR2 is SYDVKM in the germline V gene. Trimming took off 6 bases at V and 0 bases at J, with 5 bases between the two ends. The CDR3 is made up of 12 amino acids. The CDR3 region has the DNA TGTGCCAGCAGACCTTTGAACACTGAAGCTTTCTTT. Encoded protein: CASRPLNTEAFF.

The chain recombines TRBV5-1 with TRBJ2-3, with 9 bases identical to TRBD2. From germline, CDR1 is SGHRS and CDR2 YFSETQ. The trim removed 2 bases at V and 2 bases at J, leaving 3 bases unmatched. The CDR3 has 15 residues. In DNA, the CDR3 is TGCGCCAGCAGCTTTACTAGCGGGCCCACAGATACGCAGTATTTT. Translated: CASSFTSGPTDTQYF.

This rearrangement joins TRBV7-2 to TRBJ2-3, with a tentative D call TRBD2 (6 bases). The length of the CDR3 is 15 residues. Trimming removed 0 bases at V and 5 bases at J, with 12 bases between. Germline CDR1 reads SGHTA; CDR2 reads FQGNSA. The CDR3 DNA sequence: TGTGCCAGCAGCTTAGCGGTTCCGGGGGTAGATACGCAGTATTTT. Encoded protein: CASSLAVPGVDTQYF. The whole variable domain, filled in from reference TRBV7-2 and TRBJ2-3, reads GAGVSQSPSNKVTEKGKDVELRCDPISGHTALYWYRQSLGQGLEFLIYFQGNSAPDKSGLPSDRFSAERTGGSVSTLTIQRTQQEDSAVYLCASSLAVPGVDTQYFGPGTRLTVL.